This TCR beta chain was found in a study of beta chain features in type 1 diabetes. General study points: Type 1 diabetes patients showed a moderate but significant shortening of TCRB CDR3s in all four CD4+ subsets. Insertions were fewer and deletions more numerous at VDJ junctions in type 1 diabetes patients.

This clone turned up a few times. Its specificity is not known. V shed 4 bases, J shed 6 bases, and the junction held 8 bases outside the gene matches. This CDR3 region has 15 residues. The germline V gene encodes CDR1 SGHRS and CDR2 YFSETQ. The entirety of the isolated RNA underwent reverse transcription, so expressed TCRB transcripts were sequenced. Repertoires were generated with immunoSEQ multiplex PCR, while TCRdb's copy carries only in-frame clones and drops some. The repertoire holds roughly 150,000 clones, with 8.5% to 10% as singletons. This receptor was taken from a woman in her twenties or thirties with type 1 diabetes. The sample taken for sequencing was central memory CD4+ T cells from blood. V and J are TRBV5-1 and TRBJ2-3, with TRBD2 matching over 10 bases. This CDR3 reads CASSQTAGGPDTQYF. CDR3 sequence (DNA): TGCGCCAGCAGCCAAACAGCGGGAGGGCCGGATACGCAGTATTTT.